This is a list of T cell receptor beta chains from one sample in a study of blood T cell repertoires in COVID-19. The data were produced by immunoSEQ multiplex PCR, yet TCRdb's version contains in-frame clones alone and is incomplete. The sample has 170,000 or so clones; 80% to 90% are singletons. The source material was peripheral blood. The receptors stem from a man aged 45-60 years with active or convalescent COVID-19. CDR3s include the opening cysteine and the closing phenylalanine or tryptophan. The D gene is left open where the match is weak. Part of the rows lack a size; the others show once, few, many or a class for expanded clones.

TRBD2	NA	TRBV3-1/TRBV3-2	TRBJ2-2	CASSLGLAGGPSLNTGELFF	TGTGCCAGCAGCCTCGGACTAGCGGGAGGACCATCGTTGAACACCGGGGAGCTGTTTTTT
TRBD1	NA	TRBV5-4	TRBJ1-1	CASSLQDREWTEAFF	TGTGCCAGCAGCTTGCAAGACAGGGAGTGGACTGAAGCTTTCTTT
TRBD1	once	TRBV7-2	TRBJ1-2	CASSQALIRGQYGYTF	TGTGCCAGCAGCCAAGCTTTGATTAGGGGACAGTATGGCTACACCTTC
TRBD1	NA	TRBV25-1	TRBJ2-7	CASSGTPGQGVKAYEQYF	TGTGCCAGCAGTGGGACTCCGGGACAGGGGGTTAAGGCCTACGAGCAGTACTTC
TRBD1	NA	TRBV7-6	TRBJ2-7	CASSARTGAVDEQYF	TGTGCCAGCAGCGCCAGGACAGGAGCGGTTGACGAGCAGTACTTC
NA	NA	TRBV15	TRBJ1-2	CATSREWAGYTF	TGTGCCACCAGCAGAGAGTGGGCCGGCTACACCTTC
NA	NA	TRBV7-3	TRBJ1-1	CASTQGGDTEAFF	TGTGCCAGCACGCAAGGGGGGGACACTGAAGCTTTCTTT
NA	NA	TRBV29-1	TRBJ1-2	CSVEDYEGRGNYGYTF	TGCAGCGTTGAAGATTATGAGGGCAGGGGTAACTATGGCTACACCTTC
TRBD1	NA	TRBV28	TRBJ1-4	CASSSPGGGSEKLFF	TGTGCCAGCAGTTCACCAGGGGGCGGGAGTGAAAAACTGTTTTTT
NA	NA	TRBV7-2	TRBJ1-6	CASSSGLISSYNSPLHF	TGTGCCAGCAGCTCTGGGCTCATAAGCTCCTATAATTCACCCCTCCACTTT
NA	few	TRBV6-1	TRBJ1-2	CASSEADRTRYGYTF	TGTGCCAGCAGTGAAGCAGACAGGACTCGTTATGGCTACACCTTC
NA	NA	TRBV2	TRBJ2-5	CASSSEGEETQYF	TGTGCCAGCAGCAGCGAGGGAGAAGAGACCCAGTACTTC